The rows below give T cell receptor beta chains drawn from one sample of a study of spatial heterogeneity in lung cancer. From the 5' RACE reads, TCRdb called clonotypes with MiXCR, one entry per CDR3 protein. Here the sample spans about 82,000 distinct CDR3 sequences, roughly 12% being singletons. The sample in question was PBMCs, obtained at surgery. These receptor sequences come from a male donor with early-stage non-small cell lung cancer. Each CDR3 is given with its conserved first and last residue. The order of the fields is J gene, CDR3 length, V gene, CDR3 protein.

j_call: TRBJ2-5
cdr3_length: 9
v_call: TRBV6-4
cdr3_aa: CASRETQYF

j_call: TRBJ1-2
cdr3_length: 12
v_call: TRBV30
cdr3_aa: CAWSVGGYGYTF

j_call: TRBJ1-3
cdr3_length: 14
v_call: TRBV4-2
cdr3_aa: CASSQTDSGNTIYF

j_call: TRBJ1-1
cdr3_length: 14
v_call: TRBV30
cdr3_aa: CAWRRDRVATEAFF

j_call: TRBJ2-1
cdr3_length: 17
v_call: TRBV3-1
cdr3_aa: CASSPGLAGGLYNEQFF

j_call: TRBJ2-1
cdr3_length: 15
v_call: TRBV15
cdr3_aa: CATSREVLGENEQFF

j_call: TRBJ1-4
cdr3_length: 16
v_call: TRBV7-9
cdr3_aa: CASSLPTGTEGEKLFF

j_call: TRBJ2-1
cdr3_length: 14
v_call: TRBV29-1
cdr3_aa: CSVGRGGSYNEQFF

j_call: TRBJ1-6
cdr3_length: 13
v_call: TRBV3-1
cdr3_aa: CASSQDRNSPLHF

j_call: TRBJ1-2
cdr3_length: 14
v_call: TRBV29-1
cdr3_aa: CSVPGQGSYYGYTF

j_call: TRBJ1-4
cdr3_length: 11
v_call: TRBV12-3/TRBV12-4
cdr3_aa: CASSLREKLFF

j_call: TRBJ2-5
cdr3_length: 14
v_call: TRBV7-9
cdr3_aa: CASSSELAGETQYF

j_call: TRBJ1-1
cdr3_length: 17
v_call: TRBV5-6
cdr3_aa: CASSPIGQGAQGTEAFF

j_call: TRBJ1-3
cdr3_length: 17
v_call: TRBV18
cdr3_aa: CASSPRQRRVTGNTIYF

j_call: TRBJ1-1
cdr3_length: 12
v_call: TRBV29-1
cdr3_aa: CSVTYSFTEAFF

j_call: TRBJ2-7
cdr3_length: 14
v_call: TRBV3-1
cdr3_aa: CASSLSSAAYEQYF

j_call: TRBJ1-1
cdr3_length: 14
v_call: TRBV24-1
cdr3_aa: CATRESLGNTEAFF

j_call: TRBJ1-5
cdr3_length: 16
v_call: TRBV7-8
cdr3_aa: CASSLASPTNHQPQHF

j_call: TRBJ2-7
cdr3_length: 13
v_call: TRBV29-1
cdr3_aa: CSVEDGTTYEQYF

j_call: TRBJ2-2
cdr3_length: 14
v_call: TRBV27
cdr3_aa: CASSSQSYTGELFF